The entry below describes one T cell receptor beta chain. The CDR3 contains 15 residues. Germline-derived CDR1 and CDR2 are MNHEY and SMNVEV (reference sequence). V was cut by 7 bases and J by 0 bases, with 13 bases left in between. This sample was included in a study of blood T cell repertoires in COVID-19. For the study at large: The samples span acute and convalescent COVID-19 from the United States, Italy and Spain.

Original processing methods: From reference gene primer amplification, estimates of nucleated cell counts were derived. TCRdb keeps only in-frame clones here, not all; method: immunoSEQ multiplex PCR. The DNA was the basis for D and trimming; V, J and clone size are from that table. In the table there are 250,000 to 300,000 clones, approximately 90% of which are singletons. This sequence joins TRBV27 and TRBJ1-5; no clear D gene. The receptor comes from a man aged 18 to 30 with active or convalescent COVID-19. The sample was peripheral blood. Here the CDR3 reads CASTNSRYSNQPQHF. CDR3 DNA sequence: TGTGCCAGCACGAACAGCAGGTATAGCAATCAGCCCCAGCATTTT.